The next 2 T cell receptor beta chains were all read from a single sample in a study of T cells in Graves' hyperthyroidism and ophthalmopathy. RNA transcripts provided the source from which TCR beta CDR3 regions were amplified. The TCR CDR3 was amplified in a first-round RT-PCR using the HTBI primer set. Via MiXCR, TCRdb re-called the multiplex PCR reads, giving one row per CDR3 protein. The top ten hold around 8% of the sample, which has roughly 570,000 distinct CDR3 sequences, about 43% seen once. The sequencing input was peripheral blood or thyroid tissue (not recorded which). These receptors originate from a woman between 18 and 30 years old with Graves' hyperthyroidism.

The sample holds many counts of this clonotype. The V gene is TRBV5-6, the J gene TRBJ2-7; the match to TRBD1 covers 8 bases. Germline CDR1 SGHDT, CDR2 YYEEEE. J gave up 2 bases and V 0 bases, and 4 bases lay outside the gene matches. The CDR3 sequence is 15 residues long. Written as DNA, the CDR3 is TGTGCCAGCAGCTTGGAGGGCAGGGGGCCCTACGAGCAGTACTTC. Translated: CASSLEGRGPYEQYF.

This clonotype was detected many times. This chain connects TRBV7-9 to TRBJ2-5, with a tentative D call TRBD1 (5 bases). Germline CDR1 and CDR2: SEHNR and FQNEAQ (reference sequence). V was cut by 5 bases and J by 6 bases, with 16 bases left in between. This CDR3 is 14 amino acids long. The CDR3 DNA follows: TGTGCCAGCAGCCCCAGGGCCCCCTTAAAGACCCAGTACTTC. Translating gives CASSPRAPLKTQYF.